This entry is about one T cell receptor (beta chain). The data are from a study of blood T cell repertoires in COVID-19. In the study overall: T cells, B-cell-depleted T cells, or PBMCs provided the cDNA or gDNA that served as material.

Germline V lookup: CDR1 SEHNR, CDR2 FQNEAQ (reference sequence). The length of the CDR3 is 17 residues. The junction had 17 bases not matched to a gene; V was cut back by 4 bases and J by 5 bases. Per the authors' pipeline: Amplification from reference gene primers served as the basis for estimated nucleated cell counts. The protocol was immunoSEQ multiplex PCR, while the TCRdb copy is restricted to in-frame clones and leaves out a portion. The V and J calls and clone size come from that table; D and trimming were worked out from the DNA. This sample has 200,000 or so clones, with 82% found just once.

The sequencing sample was made of peripheral blood. This clonotype originated in a human donor with acute or convalescent COVID-19. The donor label of this sample is uncertain. The chain is built from TRBV7-9 and TRBJ2-7; 7 bases line up with TRBD2. CDR3 region: CASSSPDSGFEPDEQYF. CDR3 nucleotide sequence: TGTGCCAGCAGCTCCCCCGATAGCGGGTTTGAACCCGACGAGCAGTACTTC.